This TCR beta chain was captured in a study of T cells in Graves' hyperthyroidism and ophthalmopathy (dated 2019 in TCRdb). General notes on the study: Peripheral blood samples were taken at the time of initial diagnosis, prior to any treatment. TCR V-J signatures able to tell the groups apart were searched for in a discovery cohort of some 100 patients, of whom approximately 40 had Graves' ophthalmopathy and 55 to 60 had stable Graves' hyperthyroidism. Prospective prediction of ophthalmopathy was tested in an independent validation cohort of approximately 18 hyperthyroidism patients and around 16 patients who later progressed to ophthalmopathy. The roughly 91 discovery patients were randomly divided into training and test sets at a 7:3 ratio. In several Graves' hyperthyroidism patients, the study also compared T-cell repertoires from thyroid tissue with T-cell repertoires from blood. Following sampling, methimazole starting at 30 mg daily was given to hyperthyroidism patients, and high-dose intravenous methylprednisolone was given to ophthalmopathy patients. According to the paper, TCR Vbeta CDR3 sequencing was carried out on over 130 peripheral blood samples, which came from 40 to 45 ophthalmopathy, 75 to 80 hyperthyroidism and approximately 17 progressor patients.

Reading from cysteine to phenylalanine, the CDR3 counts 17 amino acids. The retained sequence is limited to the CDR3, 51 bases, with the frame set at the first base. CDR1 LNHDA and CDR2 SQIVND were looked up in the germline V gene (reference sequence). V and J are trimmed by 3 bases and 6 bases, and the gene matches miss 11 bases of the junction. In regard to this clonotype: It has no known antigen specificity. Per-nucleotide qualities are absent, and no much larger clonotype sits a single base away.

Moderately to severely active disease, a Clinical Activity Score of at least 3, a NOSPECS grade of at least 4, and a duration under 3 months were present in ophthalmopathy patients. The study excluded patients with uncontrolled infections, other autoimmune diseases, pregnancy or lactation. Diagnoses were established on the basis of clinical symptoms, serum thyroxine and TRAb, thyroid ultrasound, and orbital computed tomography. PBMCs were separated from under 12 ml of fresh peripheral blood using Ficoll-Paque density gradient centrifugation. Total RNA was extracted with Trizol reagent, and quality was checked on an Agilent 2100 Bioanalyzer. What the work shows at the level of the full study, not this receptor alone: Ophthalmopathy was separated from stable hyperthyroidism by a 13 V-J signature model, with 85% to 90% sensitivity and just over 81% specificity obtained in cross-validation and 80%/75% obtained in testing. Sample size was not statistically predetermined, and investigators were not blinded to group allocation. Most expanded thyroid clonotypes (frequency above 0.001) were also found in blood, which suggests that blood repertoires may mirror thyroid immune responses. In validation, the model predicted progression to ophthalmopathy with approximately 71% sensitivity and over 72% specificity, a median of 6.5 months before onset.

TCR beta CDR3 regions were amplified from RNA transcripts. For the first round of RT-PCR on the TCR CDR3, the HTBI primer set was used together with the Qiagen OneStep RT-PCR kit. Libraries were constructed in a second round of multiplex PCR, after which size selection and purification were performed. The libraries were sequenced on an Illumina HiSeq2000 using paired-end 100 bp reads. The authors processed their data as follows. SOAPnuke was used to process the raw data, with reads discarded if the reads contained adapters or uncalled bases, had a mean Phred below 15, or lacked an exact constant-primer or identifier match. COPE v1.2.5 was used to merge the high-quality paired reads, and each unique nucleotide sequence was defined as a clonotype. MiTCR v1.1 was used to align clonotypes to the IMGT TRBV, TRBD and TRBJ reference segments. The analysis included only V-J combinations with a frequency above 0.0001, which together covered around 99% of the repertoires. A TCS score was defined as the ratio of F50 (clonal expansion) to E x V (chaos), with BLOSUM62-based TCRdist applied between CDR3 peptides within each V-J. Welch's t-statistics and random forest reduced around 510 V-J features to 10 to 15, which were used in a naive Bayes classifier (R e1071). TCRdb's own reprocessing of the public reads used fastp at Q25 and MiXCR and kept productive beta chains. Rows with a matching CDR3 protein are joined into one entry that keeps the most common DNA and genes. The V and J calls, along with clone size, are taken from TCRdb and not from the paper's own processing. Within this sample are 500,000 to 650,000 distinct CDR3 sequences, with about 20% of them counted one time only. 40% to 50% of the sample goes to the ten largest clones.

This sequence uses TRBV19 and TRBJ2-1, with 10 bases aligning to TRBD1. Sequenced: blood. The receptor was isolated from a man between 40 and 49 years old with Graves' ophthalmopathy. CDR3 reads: CASSMVPGQGIGNEQFF. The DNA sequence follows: TGTGCCAGTAGTATGGTTCCGGGACAGGGGATCGGCAATGAGCAGTTCTTC. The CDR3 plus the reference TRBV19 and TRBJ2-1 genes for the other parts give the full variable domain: DGGITQSPKYLFRKEGQNVTLSCEQNLNHDAMYWYRQDPGQGLRLIYYSQIVNDFQKGDIAEGYSVSREKKESFPLTVTSAQKNPTAFYLCASSMVPGQGIGNEQFFGPGTRLTVL.